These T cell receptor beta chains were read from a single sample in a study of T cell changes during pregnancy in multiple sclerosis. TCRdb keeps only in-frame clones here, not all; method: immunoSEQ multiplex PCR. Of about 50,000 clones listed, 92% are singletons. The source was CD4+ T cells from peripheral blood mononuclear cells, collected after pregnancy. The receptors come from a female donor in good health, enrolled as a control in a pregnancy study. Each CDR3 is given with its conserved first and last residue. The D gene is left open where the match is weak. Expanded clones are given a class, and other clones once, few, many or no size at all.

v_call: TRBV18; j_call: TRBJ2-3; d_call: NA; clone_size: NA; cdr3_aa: CASSLPTGTRDTDTQYF; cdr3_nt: TGTGCCAGCTCGCTCCCAACCGGGACAAGAGACACAGATACGCAGTATTTT
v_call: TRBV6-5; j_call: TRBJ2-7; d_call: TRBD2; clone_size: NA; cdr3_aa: CASSKRGPPYEQYF; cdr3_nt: TGTGCCAGCAGTAAGCGGGGCCCCCCCTACGAGCAGTACTTC
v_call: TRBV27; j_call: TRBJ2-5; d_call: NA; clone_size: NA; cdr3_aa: CASGRRGPETQYF; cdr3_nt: TGTGCCAGCGGTAGGCGGGGGCCAGAGACCCAGTACTTC
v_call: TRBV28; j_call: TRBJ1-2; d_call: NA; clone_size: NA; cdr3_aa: CASSPEQGRKLGYTF; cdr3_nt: TGTGCCAGCAGTCCTGAACAGGGAAGAAAACTTGGCTACACCTTC
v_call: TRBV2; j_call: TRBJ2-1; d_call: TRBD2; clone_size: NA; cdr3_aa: CASSRTSGRALVTNEQFF; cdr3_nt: TGTGCCAGCAGTAGGACTAGCGGGAGGGCCTTAGTAACCAATGAGCAGTTCTTC
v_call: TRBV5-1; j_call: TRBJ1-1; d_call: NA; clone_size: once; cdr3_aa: CASSLRGGGYMNTEAFF; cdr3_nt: TGCGCCAGCAGCTTGAGAGGGGGGGGGTATATGAACACTGAAGCTTTCTTT
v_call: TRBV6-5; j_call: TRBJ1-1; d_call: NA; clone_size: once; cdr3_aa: CASTDTASTEAFF; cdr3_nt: TGTGCCAGCACCGACACCGCCTCCACTGAAGCTTTCTTT
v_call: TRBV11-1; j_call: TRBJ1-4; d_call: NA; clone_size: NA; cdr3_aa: CASSPGRVYEKLFF; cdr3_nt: TGTGCCAGCAGCCCCGGCAGGGTCTATGAAAAACTGTTTTTT
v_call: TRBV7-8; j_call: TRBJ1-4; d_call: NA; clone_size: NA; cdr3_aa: CASSLAVTGKGLTNEKLFF; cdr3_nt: TGTGCCAGCAGCTTAGCTGTCACAGGGAAGGGCCTAACTAATGAAAAACTGTTTTTT
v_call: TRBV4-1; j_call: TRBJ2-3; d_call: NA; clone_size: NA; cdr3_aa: CASSQEEGGGIYTDTQYF; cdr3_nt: TGCGCCAGCAGCCAAGAAGAGGGGGGAGGGATTTACACAGATACGCAGTATTTT
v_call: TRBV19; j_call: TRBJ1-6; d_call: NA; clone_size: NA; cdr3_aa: CASSSRIPGLGVSPLHF; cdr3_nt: TGTGCCAGTAGTTCCCGAATACCGGGCCTGGGAGTCTCACCCCTCCACTTT
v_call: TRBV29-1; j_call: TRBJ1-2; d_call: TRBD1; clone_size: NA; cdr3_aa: CSAWDRVYGYTF; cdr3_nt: TGCAGCGCGTGGGACAGGGTGTATGGCTACACCTTC
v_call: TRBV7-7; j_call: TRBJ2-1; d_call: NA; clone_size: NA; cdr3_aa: CASSLSLVAEQFF; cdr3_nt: TGTGCTAGCAGCTTAAGTTTGGTCGCGGAGCAGTTCTTC
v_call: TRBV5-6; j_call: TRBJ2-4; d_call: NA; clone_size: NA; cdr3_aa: CASHRPHGIQYF; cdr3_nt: TGTGCCAGCCACAGGCCGCACGGCATTCAGTACTTC